This record covers a single T cell receptor (beta chain). The antigen is not known. V was pared by 1 base and J by 0 bases, with 10 bases between. The CDR3 consists of 16 residues. Germline V lookup: CDR1 MDHEN, CDR2 SYDVKM. The assay was immunoSEQ multiplex PCR, and TCRdb's table has in-frame clones only and misses some. The table lists approximately 15,000 clones, approximately 78% of them singletons. This entry comes from a study of T cells after posttransplantation cyclophosphamide. General study points: TRB overlap between skin or GI tissue T cells and blood was limited. Recipient CMV seropositivity and CMV reactivation strongly tracked TRB clonality. Later blood repertoires were often dominated by clones from the donor CD8+ memory compartment.

Control samples came 1 year after myeloablative marrow transplants with methotrexate plus calcineurin inhibitor. The chain carries TRBV28 and TRBJ1-5; D perhaps matches TRBD1 (6 bases). The source was PBMCs, collected 410 to 450 days after allogeneic stem cell transplant with calcineurin inhibitor and methotrexate. This receptor was taken from a young adult male patient who received an allogeneic stem cell transplant from an unrelated donor, was CMV-positive, and had acute and chronic GVHD. Some T cells may have come from the graft donor. CDR3 in DNA: TGTGCCAGCAGTTTATATAGACAGGCTAGCAATCAGCCCCAGCATTTT. Protein sequence: CASSLYRQASNQPQHF.